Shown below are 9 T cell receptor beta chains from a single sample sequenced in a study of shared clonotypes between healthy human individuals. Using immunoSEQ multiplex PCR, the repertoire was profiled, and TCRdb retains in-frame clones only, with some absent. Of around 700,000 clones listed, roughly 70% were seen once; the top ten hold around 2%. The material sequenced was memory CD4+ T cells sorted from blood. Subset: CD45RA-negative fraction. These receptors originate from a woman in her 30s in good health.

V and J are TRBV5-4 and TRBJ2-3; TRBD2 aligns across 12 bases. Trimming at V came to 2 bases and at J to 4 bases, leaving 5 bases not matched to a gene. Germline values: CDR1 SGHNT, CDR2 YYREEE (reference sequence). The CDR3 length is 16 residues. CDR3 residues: CASSFPSGRGPDTQYF. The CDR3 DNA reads TGTGCCAGCAGCTTTCCTAGCGGGAGGGGCCCAGATACGCAGTATTTT.

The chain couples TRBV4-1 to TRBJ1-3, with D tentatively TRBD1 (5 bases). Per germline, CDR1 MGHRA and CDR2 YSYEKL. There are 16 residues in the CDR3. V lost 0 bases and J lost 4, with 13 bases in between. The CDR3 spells CASSQDSRELGNTIYF. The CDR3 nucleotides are TGCGCCAGCAGCCAAGATTCCAGGGAACTCGGAAACACCATATATTTT.

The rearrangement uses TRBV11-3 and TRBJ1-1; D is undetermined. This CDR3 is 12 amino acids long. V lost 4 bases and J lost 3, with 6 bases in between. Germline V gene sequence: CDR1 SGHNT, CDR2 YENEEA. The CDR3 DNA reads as TGTGCCAGCAGCTATTATGACACTGAAGCTTTCTTT. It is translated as CASSYYDTEAFF. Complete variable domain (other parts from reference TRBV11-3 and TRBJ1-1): EAGVVQSPRYKIIEKKQPVAFWCNPISGHNTLYWYLQNLGQGPELLIRYENEEAVDDSQLPKDRFSAERLKGVDSTLKIQPAELGDSAVYLCASSYYDTEAFFGQGTRLTVV.

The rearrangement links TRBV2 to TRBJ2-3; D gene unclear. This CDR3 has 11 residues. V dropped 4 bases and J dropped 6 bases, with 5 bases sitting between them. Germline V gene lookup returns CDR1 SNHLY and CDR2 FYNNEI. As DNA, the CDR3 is TGTGCCAGCAGTGCCTATGATACGCAGTATTTT. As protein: CASSAYDTQYF. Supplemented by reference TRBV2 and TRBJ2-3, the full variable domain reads EPEVTQTPSHQVTQMGQEVILRCVPISNHLYFYWYRQILGQKVEFLVSFYNNEISEKSEIFDDQFSVERPDGSNFTLKIRSTKLEDSAMYFCASSAYDTQYFGPGTRLTVL.

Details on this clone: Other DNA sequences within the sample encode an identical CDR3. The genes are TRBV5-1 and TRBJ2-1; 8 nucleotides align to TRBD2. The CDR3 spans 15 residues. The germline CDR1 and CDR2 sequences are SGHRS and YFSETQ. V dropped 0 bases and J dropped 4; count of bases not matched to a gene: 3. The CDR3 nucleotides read TGCGCCAGCAGCTTGGAGGGACTAGGATACAATGAGCAGTTCTTC. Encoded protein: CASSLEGLGYNEQFF.

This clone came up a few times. The CDR3 DNA reads TGTGCCAGTAGTACCGGGGGGACCCAGTACTTC. It translates to CASSTGGTQYF. The gene calls are TRBV19 and TRBJ2-5; D is possibly TRBD2 (6 bases). CDR3 length: 11 amino acids. Germline lookup yields CDR1 LNHDA and CDR2 SQIVND (reference sequence). V lost 4 bases and J lost 7, with 7 bases in between.

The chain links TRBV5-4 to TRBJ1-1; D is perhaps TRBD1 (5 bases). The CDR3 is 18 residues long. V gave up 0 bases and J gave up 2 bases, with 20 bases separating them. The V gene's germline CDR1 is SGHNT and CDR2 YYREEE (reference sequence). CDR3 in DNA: TGTGCCAGCAGCTTGGCCTGGGGGACCGGTCTAAAAAACACTGAAGCTTTCTTT. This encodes CASSLAWGTGLKNTEAFF.

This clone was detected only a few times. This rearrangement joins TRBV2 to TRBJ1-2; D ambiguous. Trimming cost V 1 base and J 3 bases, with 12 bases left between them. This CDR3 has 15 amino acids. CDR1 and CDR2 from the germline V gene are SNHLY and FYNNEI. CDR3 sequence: CASSEEYRFDYGYTF. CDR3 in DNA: TGTGCCAGCAGTGAAGAGTACAGATTTGACTATGGCTACACCTTC.

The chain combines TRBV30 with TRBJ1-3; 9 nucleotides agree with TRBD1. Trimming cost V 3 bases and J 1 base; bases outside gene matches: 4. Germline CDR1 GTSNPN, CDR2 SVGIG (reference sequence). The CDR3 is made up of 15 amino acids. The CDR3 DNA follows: TGTGCCTGGAGGGACAGGGGATTGTCTGGAAACACCATATATTTT. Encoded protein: CAWRDRGLSGNTIYF. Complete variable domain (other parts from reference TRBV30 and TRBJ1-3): SQTIHQWPATLVQPVGSPLSLECTVEGTSNPNLYWYRQAAGRGLQLLFYSVGIGQISSEVPQNLSASRPQDRQFILSSKKLLLSDSGFYLCAWRDRGLSGNTIYFGEGSWLTVV.